The text below deals with one TCR beta chain. Vbeta (60) and Jbeta (13) primers were used in the PCR. Here immunoSEQ multiplex PCR was the method, and the copy in TCRdb shows in-frame clones only, minus some. Among fewer than 180,000 clones listed, 60% to 85% were seen once. The data stem from a study of cytomegalovirus exposure and HLA in healthy donors. The germline V gene has CDR1 MNHNS and CDR2 SASEGT. V lost 2 bases, J lost 9 bases, and 17 bases lay in between. CDR3 length equals 15 residues. Sequenced sample: PBMCs. The origin of this receptor is a man aged 50-59 years in good health and CMV-seropositive. The genes are TRBV6-1 and TRBJ2-1; no firm D call. The CDR3 is CASSEIAHTIGEQFF. The CDR3 nucleotides read TGTGCCAGCAGTGAAATAGCTCATACAATCGGTGAGCAGTTCTTC.